One and the same sample provided the 26 T cell receptor beta chains below, sequenced in a study of T cell responses to AZD1222 COVID-19 vaccine. Clones were read by immunoSEQ multiplex PCR, and TCRdb kept only the in-frame ones, dropping some. Of some 140,000 clones listed, 92% were seen once; the top ten hold 1.9%. Sample: peripheral blood, taken on day 0 of AZD1222 vaccination. Receptor source: an adult in good health.

The chain uses TRBV5-1 and TRBJ2-3; TRBD1 matches at 8 bases. The germline V gene encodes CDR1 SGHRS and CDR2 YFSETQ. With V trimmed by 4 bases and J by 1 base, 2 bases remained unmatched. The CDR3 runs to 14 residues. CDR3 coding DNA: TGCGCCAGCAGCACGGACAGGGGCACAGATACGCAGTATTTT. Amino acid sequence: CASSTDRGTDTQYF.

The chain combines TRBV6-5 with TRBJ1-2; TRBD1 might be the D (6 bases). The CDR3 consists of 12 residues. Germline V CDR1 and CDR2: MNHEY, SVGAGI. V shed 2 bases and J shed 7 bases, with 8 bases lying between them. CDR3 amino acids: CASSYKGGGYTF. CDR3 nucleotides: TGTGCCAGCAGTTACAAAGGGGGTGGCTACACCTTC.

The CDR3 nucleotides are TGTGCCAGCAGCCACCCCGGGACAGCGAATACGCAGTATTTT. Amino acids: CASSHPGTANTQYF. This rearrangement joins TRBV14 to TRBJ2-3; TRBD1 matches 7 bases. V shed 3 bases and J 7 bases; nucleotides not matched to a gene: 7. Germline CDR1 SGHDN, CDR2 FVKESK. The CDR3 is 14 residues long.

The chain joins TRBV19 to TRBJ1-1, with TRBD1 identical over 8 bases. Germline lookup yields CDR1 LNHDA and CDR2 SQIVND (reference sequence). V lost 3 bases, J lost 7 bases, and 7 bases stayed unmatched. The CDR3 length is 14 residues. CDR3 sequence: CASSMGQGAIEAFF. The DNA for the CDR3 is TGTGCCAGTAGTATGGGCCAGGGGGCGATTGAAGCTTTCTTT.

V gene TRBV9 combines with J gene TRBJ2-7, with D perhaps TRBD1 (6 bases). Trimming removed 0 bases from V and 2 bases from J, with 12 bases in between. Germline V gene data show CDR1 as SGDLS and CDR2 as YYNGEE. This CDR3 spans 15 amino acids. The CDR3: CASSVGQVSAYEQYF. CDR3 nucleotide sequence: TGTGCCAGCAGCGTAGGACAGGTTAGCGCCTACGAGCAGTACTTC.

This clone was seen a single time. The genes are TRBV2 and TRBJ1-5; D perhaps matches TRBD1 (5 bases). Trimming cost V 4 bases and J 7 bases, with 14 bases left between them. Germline CDR1 reads SNHLY; CDR2 reads FYNNEI. CDR3 length equals 14 residues. This chain's CDR3 is CASSALTGDQPQHF. CDR3 in DNA: TGTGCCAGCAGTGCACTGACGGGGGACCAGCCCCAGCATTTT.

The chain combines TRBV19 with TRBJ2-1, with 7 bases lining up with TRBD2. This CDR3 contains 15 residues. Germline V gene data show CDR1 as LNHDA and CDR2 as SQIVND (reference sequence). The V and J ends lost 7 bases and 5 bases, in that order; junction bases with no gene match: 11. CDR3 nucleotide sequence: TGTGCCAGTACCCAACTAGCGTACGGGAACAATGAGCAGTTCTTC. Its translation is CASTQLAYGNNEQFF.

The chain has TRBV11-3 and TRBJ2-5; TRBD2 aligns across 7 bases. This CDR3 region has 16 residues. Germline-derived CDR1 and CDR2 are SGHNT and YENEEA. Trimming cost V 2 bases and J 1 base; bases outside gene matches: 7. CDR3 nucleotides: TGTGCCAGCAGCTTATCAAGCGGGGTTACCCAAGAGACCCAGTACTTC. It specifies CASSLSSGVTQETQYF.

J is TRBJ2-3 and V is TRBV4-2; D could derive from TRBD1 or TRBD2 (5 bases each). The CDR3 length is 16 residues. The germline V and J ends were trimmed by 3 bases and 4 bases, with 17 bases remaining between them. The germline CDR1 and CDR2 sequences are LGHNA and YNFKEQ. The CDR3: CASSQELLGDADTQYF. In nucleotides, the CDR3 is TGTGCCAGCAGCCAGGAGTTGCTTGGGGACGCAGATACGCAGTATTTT.

J is TRBJ1-5 and V is TRBV11-2; 7 nucleotides line up with TRBD1. Germline loops: CDR1 SGHAT, CDR2 FQNNGV. The length of the CDR3 is 15 residues. V dropped 5 bases and J dropped 1; count of bases not matched to a gene: 5. The CDR3 DNA sequence: TGTGCCAGCAGCCCTGGGACAGTCAGCAATCAGCCCCAGCATTTT. Protein: CASSPGTVSNQPQHF.

This chain uses TRBV7-2 with TRBJ1-5, with D possibly TRBD1 on 5 matching bases. V lost 5 bases to trimming and J lost 7 bases, with 18 bases between them. The CDR3 consists of 15 residues. Per the germline V gene, CDR1 is SGHTA and CDR2 is FQGNSA. The CDR3 here is CASSQMGGVRQPQHF. The CDR3, as DNA: TGTGCCAGCAGCCAAATGGGGGGGGTCAGGCAGCCCCAGCATTTT.

This chain links TRBV10-2 with TRBJ2-6, with D perhaps TRBD1 or TRBD2 (5 bases each). CDR1 is WSHSY, CDR2 SAAADI, per germline. V dropped 6 bases and J dropped 4 bases, with 10 bases sitting between them. The CDR3 is 14 residues long. CDR3 DNA: TGCGCCAGCAGGGCAGGGACCGGGGCCAACGTCCTGACTTTC. Protein product: CASRAGTGANVLTF.

The chain uses TRBV3-1 (or the pseudogene TRBV3-2) and TRBJ1-1; D is perhaps TRBD1 (5 bases). Germline CDR1 LGHDT, CDR2 YNNKEL (reference sequence). V lost 2 bases and J lost 5, with 6 bases in between. The CDR3 runs 12 residues. The CDR3 sequence is CASSQQGTEAFF. The CDR3 bases are TGTGCCAGCAGCCAACAGGGTACTGAAGCTTTCTTT.

The rearrangement joins TRBV9 to TRBJ1-3; D is unclear. Germline values: CDR1 SGDLS, CDR2 YYNGEE. Trimming cost V 0 bases and J 0 bases, with 4 bases left between them. This CDR3 region has 14 residues. CDR3 sequence: CASSVAASGNTIYF. The DNA for the CDR3 is TGTGCCAGCAGCGTAGCCGCCTCTGGAAACACCATATATTTT.

The chain couples TRBV6-5 to TRBJ2-7; possibly TRBD1 for D (5 bases). Germline assignment: CDR1 MNHEY and CDR2 SVGAGI. This CDR3 region has 16 residues. V lost 0 bases, J lost 1 base, and 13 bases lay in between. The CDR3 is CASSYSFGASSYEQYF. CDR3 sequence (DNA): TGTGCCAGCAGTTACTCGTTTGGGGCCAGTTCCTACGAGCAGTACTTC.

The chain has TRBV6-5 and TRBJ1-2; no clear D. The CDR3 is made up of 15 amino acids. Germline assignment: CDR1 MNHEY and CDR2 SVGAGI. Trimming stripped 8 bases from V and 3 bases from J, with 19 bases between. The CDR3 sequence: CASARNGGPYYGYTF. The CDR3 DNA sequence: TGTGCCAGCGCGCGAAATGGAGGGCCGTACTATGGCTACACCTTC.

In this sample, this clone turned up once. This chain uses TRBV7-2 with TRBJ2-5; no firm D call. V was clipped by 4 bases and J by 2 bases, with 2 bases between them. CDR1 is SGHTA and CDR2 is FQGNSA in the germline V gene. The CDR3 length is 11 residues. The CDR3 is CASSSQETQYF. The CDR3 region has the DNA TGTGCCAGCAGCTCGCAAGAGACCCAGTACTTC.

Only one count was recorded for this clone. The chain uses TRBV19 and TRBJ1-6; a weak D match, TRBD1 (5 bases). Germline V gene sequence: CDR1 LNHDA, CDR2 SQIVND (reference sequence). CDR3 size: 17 residues. V was shortened by 7 bases and J by 0 bases, with 16 bases between the two germline ends. CDR3 sequence (DNA): TGTGCCAGTACCCCGACAGCGCCCAGCTCCTATAATTCACCCCTCCACTTT. Translation gives CASTPTAPSSYNSPLHF.

V usage is TRBV28 and J usage is TRBJ2-4, with TRBD2 identical over 11 bases. The trim removed 10 bases at V and 8 bases at J, leaving 13 bases unmatched. The germline CDR1 and CDR2 sequences are MDHEN and SYDVKM. The length of the CDR3 is 15 residues. In nucleotides, the CDR3 is TGTGCCACCACTAATAGCGGGGGGGCAGTTGACATTCAGTACTTC. Protein: CATTNSGGAVDIQYF. The whole variable domain, filled in from reference TRBV28 and TRBJ2-4, reads DVKVTQSSRYLVKRTGEKVFLECVQDMDHENMFWYRQDPGLGLRLIYFSYDVKMKEKGDIPEGYSVSREKKERFSLILESASTNQTSMYLCATTNSGGAVDIQYFGAGTRLSVL.

The CDR3 spells CASSPVWTGNGSPLHF. In nucleotides, the CDR3 is TGCGCCAGCAGCCCCGTTTGGACAGGGAACGGGTCACCCCTCCACTTT. The chain uses TRBV5-1 and TRBJ1-6, with TRBD1 matching over 8 bases. With 4 bases clipped from V and 10 bases from J, the junction kept 13 bases outside the gene matches. Germline CDR1 reads SGHRS; CDR2 reads YFSETQ. This CDR3 is built from 16 residues.

CDR3 DNA sequence: TGCGCCAGCAGCCAAGTAGCAGTGAACACTGAAGCTTTCTTT. This gives the protein CASSQVAVNTEAFF. This chain joins TRBV4-3 and TRBJ1-1; D is unresolved. Germline V gene lookup returns CDR1 LGHNA and CDR2 YSLEER. CDR3 length equals 14 residues. V dropped 1 base and J dropped 0 bases, with 6 bases sitting between them.

This chain links TRBV5-1 with TRBJ1-2; 8 nucleotides align to TRBD1. V lost 5 bases and J lost 3; bases outside the gene matches: 9. This CDR3 spans 15 amino acids. CDR1 SGHRS and CDR2 YFSETQ come from the germline V gene. In DNA, the CDR3 is TGCGCCAGCAGTTCTTCAGGGGGCGCAGACTATGGCTACACCTTC. Its protein product is CASSSSGGADYGYTF.

In this sample, this clone turned up once. V and J are TRBV28 and TRBJ2-5, with 8 bases fitting TRBD1. Germline assignment: CDR1 MDHEN and CDR2 SYDVKM. CDR3 length: 16 residues. J lost 4 bases, V lost 7 bases, and 14 bases had no gene match. The CDR3 coding sequence is TGTGCCAGCACCCCCAGGGGGCAAGGCCGCAGAGAGACCCAGTACTTC. Residues: CASTPRGQGRRETQYF. Filled out from reference TRBV28 and TRBJ2-5, the complete variable domain reads DVKVTQSSRYLVKRTGEKVFLECVQDMDHENMFWYRQDPGLGLRLIYFSYDVKMKEKGDIPEGYSVSREKKERFSLILESASTNQTSMYLCASTPRGQGRRETQYFGPGTRLLVL.

The V and J genes are TRBV28 and TRBJ2-7, with a tentative D call TRBD1 (5 bases). Germline V lookup: CDR1 MDHEN, CDR2 SYDVKM. There are 15 residues in the CDR3. V was pared by 5 bases and J by 4 bases, with 18 bases between. Here the CDR3 reads CASSHTGGLTYEQYF. The CDR3 nucleotides are TGTGCCAGCAGTCATACAGGTGGTCTAACGTACGAGCAGTACTTC.

The V gene is TRBV19, the J gene TRBJ1-4; tentative D call: TRBD1 (6 bases). The ends were cut back, 4 bases at V and 3 bases at J, with 12 bases in the middle. Germline assignment: CDR1 LNHDA and CDR2 SQIVND (reference sequence). The CDR3 sequence is 15 residues long. DNA of the CDR3: TGTGCCAGTAGTAACAGGGAGACACCTAATGAAAAACTGTTTTTT. Translation: CASSNRETPNEKLFF.

The gene calls are TRBV11-2 and TRBJ2-5, with 9 bases identical to TRBD1. Germline-derived CDR1 and CDR2 are SGHAT and FQNNGV. CDR3 size: 14 residues. V was clipped by 6 bases and J by 7 bases; unmatched bases: 9. This CDR3 is CASSWTGDVGTQYF. CDR3 coding DNA: TGTGCCAGCAGTTGGACAGGGGACGTGGGGACCCAGTACTTC. The variable domain in full, with the rest retrieved from reference TRBV11-2 and TRBJ2-5, is EAGVAQSPRYKIIEKRQSVAFWCNPISGHATLYWYQQILGQGPKLLIQFQNNGVVDDSQLPKDRFSAERLKGVDSTLKIQPAKLEDSAVYLCASSWTGDVGTQYFGPGTRLLVL.